This TCR beta chain is drawn from a study of T cells after yellow fever vaccination. TCRdb called the 5' RACE reads again in MiXCR, with one record for every CDR3 protein. The sample carries hundreds of thousands of distinct CDR3 sequences, about 13% recorded once. The CDR3 runs 15 residues. V dropped 2 bases and J dropped 2 bases, with 11 bases sitting between them. Germline lookup yields CDR1 SGHTA and CDR2 FQGNSA. This chain joins TRBV7-2 and TRBJ2-3; D call uncertain. Sequencing used PBMCs, obtained on the day of the yellow fever booster vaccination. This receptor was obtained from a man aged 25-45 years who received the YFV17D yellow fever vaccine. CDR3 coding DNA: TGTGCCAGCAGCTTACAAATATCTGACACAGATACGCAGTATTTT. Translating it yields CASSLQISDTDTQYF.